The 9 T cell receptor beta chains reported below all come from one sample, sequenced in a study of control samples from healthy donors and cancer patients. Here immunoSEQ multiplex PCR was the method, and the copy in TCRdb shows in-frame clones only, minus some. Of about 51,000 clones in the sample, about four fifths were seen once. The sample consisted of blood. Source of these receptors: a man aged 70 or older in good health.

The table lists this clone with a few counts. The V call is TRBV12-5, the J call TRBJ2-1; D remains unclear. CDR3 length: 16 amino acids. Trimming removed 2 bases at V and 4 bases at J, with 15 bases between. Germline values: CDR1 LGHNT, CDR2 FRNRAP. The CDR3 here is CASGLFPPRLYNEQFF. The CDR3 bases are TGTGCTAGTGGTTTGTTCCCCCCACGCTTATACAATGAGCAGTTCTTC.

For this clone: Other DNA sequences from this sample encode an identical CDR3 as well. The J gene is TRBJ1-1, the V gene TRBV9; D is uncertain. Germline assignment: CDR1 SGDLS and CDR2 YYNGEE. CDR3 size: 12 residues. The ends were cut back, 8 bases at V and 2 bases at J, with 10 bases in the middle. The chain's CDR3 is CASSPINTEAFF. Here the CDR3 DNA reads TGTGCCAGTAGCCCGATAAACACTGAAGCTTTCTTT. The full variable domain, with the rest looked up from reference TRBV9 and TRBJ1-1, is DSGVTQTPKHLITATGQRVTLRCSPRSGDLSVYWYQQSLDQGLQFLIQYYNGEERAKGNILERFSAQQFPDLHSELNLSSLELGDSALYFCASSPINTEAFFGQGTRLTVV.

The chain combines TRBV19 with TRBJ1-3, with no clear D. Per germline, CDR1 LNHDA and CDR2 SQIVND (reference sequence). The ends were cut back, 3 bases at V and 0 bases at J, with 12 bases in the middle. This CDR3 comprises 16 residues. This chain's CDR3 is CASSIRQQTSGNTIYF. The CDR3 nucleotides read TGTGCCAGTAGTATTAGGCAGCAGACCTCTGGAAACACCATATATTTT.

The CDR3 here is CASSRGGEAFF. The CDR3 DNA is TGTGCCAGCAGCCGAGGGGGAGAAGCTTTCTTT. The chain couples TRBV11-2 to TRBJ1-1; D may be TRBD1 (6 bases). Germline loops: CDR1 SGHAT, CDR2 FQNNGV. This CDR3 has 11 residues. The V end was cut by 5 bases, the J end by 8 bases, with 9 bases between. The variable domain in full, with the rest retrieved from reference TRBV11-2 and TRBJ1-1, is EAGVAQSPRYKIIEKRQSVAFWCNPISGHATLYWYQQILGQGPKLLIQFQNNGVVDDSQLPKDRFSAERLKGVDSTLKIQPAKLEDSAVYLCASSRGGEAFFGQGTRLTVV.

The chain links TRBV28 to TRBJ2-7, with D unclear. CDR1 is MDHEN, CDR2 SYDVKM, per germline. The CDR3 has 12 residues. Trimming removed 6 bases from V and 6 bases from J, with 12 bases in between. CDR3 DNA sequence: TGTGCCAGCAGAGACCCCTCGGGCGAGCAGTACTTC. It specifies CASRDPSGEQYF.

This clone appeared a few times. The gene calls are TRBV27 and TRBJ2-7, with TRBD2 matching over 7 bases. The CDR3 has 14 amino acids. Germline V lookup: CDR1 MNHEY, CDR2 SMNVEV (reference sequence). The trim removed 5 bases at V and 6 bases at J, leaving 10 bases unmatched. CDR3 DNA: TGTGCCAGCAGTCCCCTCGGGCGGGAGAGCGAGCAGTACTTC. Translation gives CASSPLGRESEQYF.

The V call is TRBV11-2, the J call TRBJ2-5, with 7 positions matching TRBD2. CDR1 is SGHAT and CDR2 is FQNNGV in the germline V gene. The CDR3 is 15 amino acids. V was clipped by 5 bases and J by 1 base; unmatched bases: 7. CDR3 sequence: CASSPGRLAQETQYF. CDR3 DNA: TGTGCCAGCAGCCCTGGGAGACTAGCCCAAGAGACCCAGTACTTC.

In its sample, this clone was seen once. The chain carries TRBV18 and TRBJ1-4; D unresolved. Trimming left V 2 bases short and J 7 bases short, with 8 bases between. The CDR3 has 13 amino acids. The V gene's germline CDR1 is KGHSH and CDR2 LQKENI. The CDR3 loop reads CASSPERGEKLFF. The CDR3 coding sequence is TGTGCCAGCTCACCAGAGCGGGGTGAAAAACTGTTTTTT.

This clone has just one count. The chain carries TRBV4-1 and TRBJ2-7, with TRBD2 as a possible D gene (5 bases). The length of the CDR3 is 17 residues. Germline loops: CDR1 MGHRA, CDR2 YSYEKL. The V gene lost 0 bases and the J gene lost 0 bases, with 15 bases spanning the gap. The CDR3 loop is CASSQDPSRLLSYEQYF. The DNA of the CDR3 is TGCGCCAGCAGCCAAGACCCAAGCCGACTACTCTCCTACGAGCAGTACTTC.